The 23 T cell receptor beta chains in this list originate from one sample, sequenced in a study of T cell responses to AZD1222 COVID-19 vaccine. Profiling relied on immunoSEQ multiplex PCR, and the TCRdb table lists in-frame clones only, not all of them. Seen here are roughly 120,000 clones, more than 75% observed once, and the top ten hold approximately 10%. The sequenced sample was peripheral blood, obtained on day 0 of AZD1222 vaccination. Receptors originate from an adult in good health.

The chain employs TRBV29-1 and TRBJ1-1, with D unresolved. CDR3 length: 12 residues. Germline loops: CDR1 SQVTM, CDR2 ANQGSEA. V was shortened by 6 bases and J by 6 bases, with 14 bases between the two germline ends. The CDR3 DNA follows: TGCAGCGTAGAATCTTTAGGCCCTGAAGCTTTCTTT. It codes for CSVESLGPEAFF.

The chain joins TRBV18 to TRBJ2-3; D ambiguous. Germline lookup yields CDR1 KGHSH and CDR2 LQKENI. V shed 0 bases and J shed 4 bases, with 8 bases lying between them. CDR3 length: 14 amino acids. CDR3 DNA sequence: TGTGCCAGCTCACCACCGACATTCTCAGATACGCAGTATTTT. Protein product: CASSPPTFSDTQYF.

DNA of the CDR3: TGTGCCAGCAGCTTCTTGGGGACAGGGGGCCTGAAGGGTCAGCCCCAGCATTTT. It yields the protein CASSFLGTGGLKGQPQHF. J is TRBJ1-5 and V is TRBV2; TRBD1 agrees at 12 bases. Unmatched junction bases numbered 15, after V lost 6 bases and J lost 6 bases. The CDR3 sequence is 18 residues long. The germline V gene has CDR1 SNHLY and CDR2 FYNNEI.

The V and J genes are TRBV7-9 and TRBJ2-1; possibly TRBD1 or TRBD2 for D (5 bases each). Trimming cost V 4 bases and J 0 bases, with 13 bases left between them. There are 16 residues in the CDR3. Germline-derived CDR1 and CDR2 are SEHNR and FQNEAQ (reference sequence). The CDR3 spells CASSSFGGVSYNEQFF. CDR3 DNA: TGTGCCAGCAGCTCGTTTGGGGGAGTCTCCTACAATGAGCAGTTCTTC.

This sequence joins TRBV5-4 and TRBJ1-2, with D possibly matching TRBD1 (5 bases). The CDR3 runs to 14 residues. The V end lost 3 bases, the J end lost 0 bases, and 9 bases lay between the germline ends. CDR1 is SGHNT, CDR2 YYREEE, per germline (reference sequence). CDR3 DNA sequence: TGTGCCAGCAGCTGGGGCCCGGCTAACTATGGCTACACCTTC. This gives the protein CASSWGPANYGYTF.

V usage is TRBV7-9 and J usage is TRBJ2-5; TRBD1 matches at 9 bases. The CDR3 has 17 residues. The V gene end was trimmed by 1 base and the J gene end by 5 bases; junction bases not matched to a gene: 11. The germline V gene has CDR1 SEHNR and CDR2 FQNEAQ (reference sequence). The CDR3 bases are TGTGCCAGCAGCTTAGGATTACGGGACAGGGAAACTGAGACCCAGTACTTC. This encodes CASSLGLRDRETETQYF. The full variable domain, completed using reference TRBV7-9 and TRBJ2-5, is DTGVSQNPRHKITKRGQNVTFRCDPISEHNRLYWYRQTLGQGPEFLTYFQNEAQLEKSRLLSDRFSAERPKGSFSTLEIQRTEQGDSAMYLCASSLGLRDRETETQYFGPGTRLLVL.

The chain joins TRBV7-9 to TRBJ1-6; the match to TRBD1 covers 10 bases. This CDR3 spans 14 amino acids. Germline lookup yields CDR1 SEHNR and CDR2 FQNEAQ (reference sequence). Trimming took 8 bases from V and 10 from J; bases not matched to a gene: 8. CDR3 DNA sequence: TGTGCCAGCTCCACCGGGACAGGGGACTCACCCCTCCACTTT. Amino acids: CASSTGTGDSPLHF. Based on the CDR3 plus reference TRBV7-9 and TRBJ1-6, the full variable domain is DTGVSQNPRHKITKRGQNVTFRCDPISEHNRLYWYRQTLGQGPEFLTYFQNEAQLEKSRLLSDRFSAERPKGSFSTLEIQRTEQGDSAMYLCASSTGTGDSPLHFGNGTRLTVT.

The V call is TRBV7-2, the J call TRBJ1-4, with no clear D. Per the germline V gene, CDR1 is SGHTA and CDR2 is FQGNSA. The CDR3 loop spans 14 amino acids. The V and J ends lost 2 bases and 7 bases respectively, with 11 bases between them. CDR3 bases: TGTGCCAGCAGCTTAACCCCAGGAACTGAAAAACTGTTTTTT. This encodes CASSLTPGTEKLFF.

The J gene is TRBJ1-1, the V gene TRBV27; D unresolved. V lost 0 bases to trimming and J lost 0 bases, with 2 bases between them. Germline V CDR1 and CDR2: MNHEY, SMNVEV (reference sequence). The CDR3 has 13 residues. The CDR3 nucleotides read TGTGCCAGCAGTTTATCGCTGAACACTGAAGCTTTCTTT. It yields the protein CASSLSLNTEAFF.

The rearrangement joins TRBV5-1 to TRBJ1-3; the D is unclear. Trimming cost V 4 bases and J 0 bases, with 8 bases left between them. This CDR3 is 14 amino acids long. Per germline, CDR1 SGHRS and CDR2 YFSETQ. This CDR3 is CASSVDYSGNTIYF. The DNA of the CDR3 is TGCGCCAGCAGCGTGGATTACTCTGGAAACACCATATATTTT.

The rearrangement uses TRBV7-8 and TRBJ2-7, with D possibly being TRBD1 or TRBD2 (5 bases each). This CDR3 is built from 14 residues. CDR1 SGHVS and CDR2 FQNEAQ come from the germline V gene. Trimming shortened V by 3 bases and J by 0 bases, and 9 bases separated the two germline ends. CDR3: CASSFAGSSYEQYF. CDR3 nucleotide sequence: TGTGCCAGCAGCTTCGCAGGGAGCTCCTACGAGCAGTACTTC.

The genes are TRBV2 and TRBJ2-5; D gene uncertain. The CDR3 runs 11 residues. Germline CDR1 SNHLY, CDR2 FYNNEI. V was clipped by 5 bases and J by 5 bases, with 6 bases between them. Written as DNA, the CDR3 is TGTGCCAGCAGTCTTAGGGAGACCCAGTACTTC. Its translation is CASSLRETQYF. Based on the CDR3 plus reference TRBV2 and TRBJ2-5, the full variable domain is EPEVTQTPSHQVTQMGQEVILRCVPISNHLYFYWYRQILGQKVEFLVSFYNNEISEKSEIFDDQFSVERPDGSNFTLKIRSTKLEDSAMYFCASSLRETQYFGPGTRLLVL.

J is TRBJ2-3 and V is TRBV6-6, with TRBD1 matching 7 bases. The V segment lost 4 bases and the J segment 1 base; nucleotides outside the gene matches: 8. CDR1 and CDR2 (germline): MNHNY, SVGAGI (reference sequence). This CDR3 is built from 16 residues. The DNA for the CDR3 is TGTGCCAGCAGTTTCGACAGGGTACGAGGCACAGATACGCAGTATTTT. This gives the protein CASSFDRVRGTDTQYF.

The CDR3 nucleotides are TGTGCCAGCAGCGTAGGAAGCGAAACCTACGAGCAGTACTTC. Its translation: CASSVGSETYEQYF. The chain is built from TRBV9 and TRBJ2-7; unclear D gene. Looked up from germline, CDR1 is SGDLS and CDR2 is YYNGEE. This CDR3 contains 14 residues. Between the trimmed V and J ends, which lost 0 bases and 2 bases, there was a span of 9 bases.

In DNA form, the CDR3 reads TGCGCCAGCAGCGACGGGATAAGGACTAGCGGGACATCCTACAATGAGCAGTTCTTC. It yields the protein CASSDGIRTSGTSYNEQFF. The rearrangement uses TRBV5-1 and TRBJ2-1; 12 bases fit TRBD2. The germline V gene has CDR1 SGHRS and CDR2 YFSETQ. The CDR3 length is 19 residues. V lost 4 bases to trimming and J lost 1 base; unmatched junction nucleotides: 12.

A few counts support this clone. V gene TRBV5-6 combines with J gene TRBJ2-2; D may be TRBD1 or TRBD2 (6 bases each). CDR3 size: 15 residues. Trimming cost V 4 bases and J 6 bases, with 16 bases left between them. Germline values: CDR1 SGHDT, CDR2 YYEEEE. The CDR3 sequence: CASSGGTWTAGELFF. DNA for the CDR3: TGTGCCAGCAGCGGGGGGACATGGACGGCCGGGGAGCTGTTTTTT.

This clone was recorded only once. The gene calls are TRBV30 and TRBJ2-7; perhaps TRBD2 as D (5 bases). CDR1 is GTSNPN, CDR2 SVGIG, per germline (reference sequence). CDR3 length: 13 residues. Trimming removed 0 bases at V and 4 bases at J, with 10 bases between. The CDR3 DNA reads TGTGCCTGGAGTGTAGGAACGGGATACGAGCAGTACTTC. Its translation: CAWSVGTGYEQYF.

The chain joins TRBV28 to TRBJ2-7; no clear D gene. The V and J ends lost 7 bases and 4 bases respectively, with 17 bases between them. This CDR3 spans 14 amino acids. CDR1 is MDHEN and CDR2 is SYDVKM in the germline V gene. The CDR3 region is CASKALGSIYEQYF. The CDR3 DNA reads TGTGCCAGCAAAGCCCTCGGGTCAATTTACGAGCAGTACTTC.

The chain combines TRBV4-1 with TRBJ1-2; a weak D match, TRBD1 (6 bases). CDR3 length: 12 amino acids. Trimming left V 2 bases short and J 7 bases short, with 8 bases between. The germline gives CDR1 MGHRA, CDR2 YSYEKL. CDR3 sequence (DNA): TGCGCCAGCAGCCAATTGACAGGTGGCTACACCTTC. It specifies CASSQLTGGYTF.

This clone showed up just once. The chain uses TRBV29-1 and TRBJ2-7; tentative D call: TRBD2 (6 bases). The CDR3 runs to 13 residues. Germline V gene sequence: CDR1 SQVTM, CDR2 ANQGSEA. The V gene lost 3 bases and the J gene lost 4 bases, with 13 bases spanning the gap. The CDR3: CSVEGGGLYEQYF. CDR3 in DNA: TGCAGCGTTGAGGGGGGAGGTTTATACGAGCAGTACTTC.

This clone was counted a few times. The chain carries TRBV18 and TRBJ2-7; 8 bases agree with TRBD2. V shed 4 bases, J shed 5 bases, and the junction held 7 bases outside the gene matches. Germline V gene sequence: CDR1 KGHSH, CDR2 LQKENI. The length of the CDR3 is 14 residues. CDR3 bases: TGTGCCAGCTCACGAAGCGGGGGTTGGGACGAGCAGTACTTC. Its protein is CASSRSGGWDEQYF.

This clone was counted a single time. The chain has TRBV2 and TRBJ1-6; 7 bases match TRBD1. Unmatched junction bases numbered 9, after V lost 6 bases and J lost 10 bases. Germline lookup yields CDR1 SNHLY and CDR2 FYNNEI. This CDR3 is 14 amino acids long. CDR3 in amino acids: CASRADRVGSPLHF. The CDR3 nucleotides are TGTGCCAGCAGGGCCGACAGGGTAGGATCACCCCTCCACTTT.

The gene calls are TRBV10-3 and TRBJ1-4, with TRBD1 matching over 9 bases. The CDR3 has 14 residues. With V trimmed by 3 bases and J by 7 bases, 3 bases remained unmatched. The germline gives CDR1 ENHRY, CDR2 SYGVKD. DNA for the CDR3: TGTGCCATCAGTGATGGGGACAGGGCTGAAAAACTGTTTTTT. Its translation: CAISDGDRAEKLFF.